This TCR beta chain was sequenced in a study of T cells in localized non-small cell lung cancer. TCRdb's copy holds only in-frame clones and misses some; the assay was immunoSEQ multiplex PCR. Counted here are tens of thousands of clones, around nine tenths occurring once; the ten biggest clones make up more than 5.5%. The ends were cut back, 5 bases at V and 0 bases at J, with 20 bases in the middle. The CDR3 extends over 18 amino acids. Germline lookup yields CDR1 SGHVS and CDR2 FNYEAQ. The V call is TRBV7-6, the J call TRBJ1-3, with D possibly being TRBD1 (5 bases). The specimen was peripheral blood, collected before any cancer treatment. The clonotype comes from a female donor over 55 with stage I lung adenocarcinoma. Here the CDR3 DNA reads TGTGCCAGCAGCAGGGACTTGGGGGTTTTAAGCTCTGGAAACACCATATATTTT. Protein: CASSRDLGVLSSGNTIYF.